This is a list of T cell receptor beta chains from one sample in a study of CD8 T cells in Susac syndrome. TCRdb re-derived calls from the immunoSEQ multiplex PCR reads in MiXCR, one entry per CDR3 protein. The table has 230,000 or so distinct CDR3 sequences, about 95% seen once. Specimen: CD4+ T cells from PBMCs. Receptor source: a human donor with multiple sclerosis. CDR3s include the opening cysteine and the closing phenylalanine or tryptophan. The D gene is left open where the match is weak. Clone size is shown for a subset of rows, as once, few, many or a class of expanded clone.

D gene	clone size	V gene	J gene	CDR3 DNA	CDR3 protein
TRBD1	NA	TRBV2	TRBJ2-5	TGTGCCAGCAGAGCGACAGGGGGCGCGTCAGGGAAGACCCAGTACTTC	CASRATGGASGKTQYF
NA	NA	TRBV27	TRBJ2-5	TGTGCCAGCACCAGCGTTGCGGGATGGATGGAGACCCAGTACTTC	CASTSVAGWMETQYF
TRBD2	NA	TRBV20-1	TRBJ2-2	TGCAGTGCAAAACTAGCGGGAGGGAACGGGGAGCTGTTTTTT	CSAKLAGGNGELFF
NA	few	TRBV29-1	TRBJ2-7	TGCAGCGTTGCACAGACCTACGAGCAGTACTTC	CSVAQTYEQYF
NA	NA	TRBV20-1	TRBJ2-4	TGCAGTGCTTCAGACCTCCTTGCGGAACTAGCCAAAAACATTCAGTACTTC	CSASDLLAELAKNIQYF
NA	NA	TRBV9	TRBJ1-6	TGTGCCAGCAGCGTAGACGGGAATTCACCCCTCCACTTT	CASSVDGNSPLHF
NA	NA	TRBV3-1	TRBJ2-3	TGTGCCAGCAGCCAATTCCGTCAGAGCACAGATACGCAGTATTTT	CASSQFRQSTDTQYF
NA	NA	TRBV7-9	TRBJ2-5	TGTGCCAGCAGCTTAATAGCTCTGGAGACCCAGTACTTC	CASSLIALETQYF
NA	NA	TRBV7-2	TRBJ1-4	TGTGCCAGCAGCTTAGCTCCTCGGGAAAAACTGTTTTTT	CASSLAPREKLFF
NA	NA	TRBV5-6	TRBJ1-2	TGTGCCAGCAGCTTGGCCTCAGGGAAGTACTATGGCTACACCTTC	CASSLASGKYYGYTF
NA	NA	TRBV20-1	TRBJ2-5	TGCAGTGCTAGCGGGCCCGGAGAGACCCAGTACTTC	CSASGPGETQYF
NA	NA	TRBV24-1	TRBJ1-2	TGTGCCACCAGTGATCCCTACTATGGCTACACCTTC	CATSDPYYGYTF
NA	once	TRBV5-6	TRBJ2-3	TGTGCCAGCATGGGCAGACCCACAGATACGCAGTATTTT	CASMGRPTDTQYF
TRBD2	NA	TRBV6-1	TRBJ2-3	TGTGCCAGCAGTGAAGAAGGCGGGAGGGCCACAGATACGCAGTATTTT	CASSEEGGRATDTQYF
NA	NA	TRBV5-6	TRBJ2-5	TGTGCCAGCAGCCGGTCGAGTATCGGAGAGACCCAGTACTTC	CASSRSSIGETQYF
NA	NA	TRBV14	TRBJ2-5	TGTGCCAGCAGCCCGGGGGCTTCCTCGGGGGGAGAGACCCAGTACTTC	CASSPGASSGGETQYF
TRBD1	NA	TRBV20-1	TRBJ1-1	TGCAGTGCTAGAGATCTCTGGACAGGGGGCACTGAAGCTTTCTTT	CSARDLWTGGTEAFF
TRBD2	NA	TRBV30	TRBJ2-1	TGTGCCTGGAGTGTGGGCGGGAGAAGTAATGAGCAGTTCTTC	CAWSVGGRSNEQFF
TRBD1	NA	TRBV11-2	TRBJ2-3	TGTGCCAGCAGCTATCTCGGGACAGGTTATCCCACAGATACGCAGTATTTT	CASSYLGTGYPTDTQYF
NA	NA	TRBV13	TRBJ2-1	TGTGCCAGCAGCTTACTTTACTTCCAAAATGAGCAGTTCTTC	CASSLLYFQNEQFF
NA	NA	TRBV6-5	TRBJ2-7	TGTGCCAGCAGGCCCAGGGACCGCCTAAGGGGCGAGCAGTACTTC	CASRPRDRLRGEQYF